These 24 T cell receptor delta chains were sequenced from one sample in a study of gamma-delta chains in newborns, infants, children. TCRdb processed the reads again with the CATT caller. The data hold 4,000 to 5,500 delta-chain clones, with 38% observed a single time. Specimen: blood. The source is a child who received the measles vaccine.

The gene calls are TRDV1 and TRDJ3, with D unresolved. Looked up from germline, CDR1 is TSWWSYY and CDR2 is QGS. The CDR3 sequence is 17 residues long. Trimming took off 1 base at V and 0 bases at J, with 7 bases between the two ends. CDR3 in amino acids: CALGEQGPSWDTRQMFF. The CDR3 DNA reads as TGTGCTCTTGGGGAACAGGGGCCCTCCTGGGACACCCGACAGATGTTTTTC.

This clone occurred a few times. This CDR3 reads CALGAFWGILDYTDKLIF. CDR3 DNA: TGTGCTCTTGGGGCCTTCTGGGGGATACTGGATTACACCGATAAACTCATCTTT. This rearrangement joins TRDV1 to TRDJ1, with 11 bases lining up with TRDD3. Germline-derived CDR1 and CDR2 are TSWWSYY and QGS. The ends lost 4 bases at V and 0 bases at J; junction bases unmatched: 10. This CDR3 comprises 18 residues.

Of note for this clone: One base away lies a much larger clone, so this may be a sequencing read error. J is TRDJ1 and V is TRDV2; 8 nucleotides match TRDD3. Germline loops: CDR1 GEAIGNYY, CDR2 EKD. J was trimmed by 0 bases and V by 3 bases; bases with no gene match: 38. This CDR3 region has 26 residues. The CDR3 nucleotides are TGTGCCTGTGACCCTCGCCTCCCGAGGTACTGGGGGGTACCCTGGGCCTCAGAACTGTACACCGATAAACTCATCTTT. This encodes CACDPRLPRYWGVPWASELYTDKLIF.

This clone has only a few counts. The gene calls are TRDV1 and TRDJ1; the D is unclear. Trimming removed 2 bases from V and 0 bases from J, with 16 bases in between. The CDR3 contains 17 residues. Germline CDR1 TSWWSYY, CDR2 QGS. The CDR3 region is CALGESYEWPYTDKLIF. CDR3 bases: TGTGCTCTTGGGGAATCTTACGAATGGCCATACACCGATAAACTCATCTTT.

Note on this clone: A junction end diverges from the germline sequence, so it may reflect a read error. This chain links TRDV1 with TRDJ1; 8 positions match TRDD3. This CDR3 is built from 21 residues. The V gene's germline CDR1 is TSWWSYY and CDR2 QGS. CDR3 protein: CALGETSRYWGPTKYTDELIF. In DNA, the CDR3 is TGTGCTCTTGGGGAAACTTCTAGGTACTGGGGGCCCACCAAGTACACCGATGAACTCATCTTT.

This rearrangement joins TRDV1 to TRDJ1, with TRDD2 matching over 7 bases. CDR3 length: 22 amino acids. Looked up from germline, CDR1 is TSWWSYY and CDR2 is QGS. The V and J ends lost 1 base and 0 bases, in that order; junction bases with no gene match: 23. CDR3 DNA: TGTGCTCTTGGGGAACCGGCCTTCCTGCGTACTGAGGGTCCCCGGTACACCGATAAACTCATCTTT. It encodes CALGEPAFLRTEGPRYTDKLIF.

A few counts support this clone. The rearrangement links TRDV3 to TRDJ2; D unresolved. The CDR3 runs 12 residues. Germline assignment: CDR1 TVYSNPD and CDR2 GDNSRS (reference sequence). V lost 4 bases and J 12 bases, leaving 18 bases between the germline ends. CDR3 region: CASPQAGDKLFF. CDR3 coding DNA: TGTGCCTCACCACAAGCCGGCGATAAACTCTTCTTT.

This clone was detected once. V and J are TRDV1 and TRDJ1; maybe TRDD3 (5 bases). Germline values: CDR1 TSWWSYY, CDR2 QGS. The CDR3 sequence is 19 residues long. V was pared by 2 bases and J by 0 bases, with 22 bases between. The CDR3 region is CALGESPRYTGSYTDKLIF. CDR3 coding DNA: TGTGCTCTTGGGGAAAGTCCTCGCTATACTGGTTCTTACACCGATAAACTCATCTTT.

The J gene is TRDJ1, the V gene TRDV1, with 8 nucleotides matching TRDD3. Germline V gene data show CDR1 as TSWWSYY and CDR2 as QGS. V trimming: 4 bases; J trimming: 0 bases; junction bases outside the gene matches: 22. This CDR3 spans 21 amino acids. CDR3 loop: CALGVPNPLRGYPHYTDKLIF. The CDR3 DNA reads TGTGCTCTTGGGGTCCCTAATCCCCTTCGGGGATACCCCCATTACACCGATAAACTCATCTTT.

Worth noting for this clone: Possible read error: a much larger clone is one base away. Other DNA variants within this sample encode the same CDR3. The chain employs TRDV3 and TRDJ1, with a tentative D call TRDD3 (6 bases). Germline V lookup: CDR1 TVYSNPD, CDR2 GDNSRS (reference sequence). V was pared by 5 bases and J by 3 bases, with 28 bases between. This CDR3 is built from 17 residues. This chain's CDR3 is CAQSSSPYWAYPDKLIF. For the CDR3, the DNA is TGTGCCCAGTCTTCGTCCCCGTACTGGGCTTATCCCGATAAACTCATCTTT. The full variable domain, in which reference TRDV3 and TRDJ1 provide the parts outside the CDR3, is CDKVTQSSPDQTVASGSEVVLLCTYDTVYSNPDLFWYRIRPDYSFQFVFYGDNSRSEGADFTQGRFSVKHILTQKAFHLVISPVRTEDSATYYCAQSSSPYWAYPDKLIFGKGTRVTVEP.

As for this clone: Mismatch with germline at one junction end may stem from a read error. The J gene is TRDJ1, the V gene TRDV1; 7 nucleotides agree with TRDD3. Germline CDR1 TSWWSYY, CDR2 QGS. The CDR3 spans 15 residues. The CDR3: CALGELPYGWGNCFF. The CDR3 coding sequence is TGTGCTCTTGGGGAACTTCCCTACGGGTGGGGGAACTGCTTCTTT.

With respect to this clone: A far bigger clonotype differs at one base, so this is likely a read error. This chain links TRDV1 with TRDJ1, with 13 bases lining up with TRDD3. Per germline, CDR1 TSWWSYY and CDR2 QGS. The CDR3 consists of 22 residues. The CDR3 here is CALGDLSYPFHWGIRSTDKHIF. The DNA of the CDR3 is TGTGCTCTTGGGGACCTTTCCTATCCCTTCCACTGGGGGATACGCAGTACCGATAAACACATCTTT.

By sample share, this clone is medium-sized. The CDR3 nucleotides read TGTGCAGCAAGCCCTCTTCCCCGTTTCGTGTACACCGATAAACTCATCTTT. As protein: CAASPLPRFVYTDKLIF. The V and J genes are TRAV29/DV5 and TRDJ1, with TRDD2 as a possible D gene (5 bases). V lost 1 base, J lost 0 bases, and 19 bases lay in between. Germline V lookup: CDR1 NSMFDY, CDR2 ISSIKDK. The length of the CDR3 is 17 residues.

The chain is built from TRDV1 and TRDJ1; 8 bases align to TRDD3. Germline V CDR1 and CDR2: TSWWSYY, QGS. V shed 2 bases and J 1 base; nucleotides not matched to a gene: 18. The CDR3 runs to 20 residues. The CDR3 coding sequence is TGTGCTCTTGGGGAATTGCACCCTTGGTTACTGGGGGGATTCACCGATAAACTCATCTTT. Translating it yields CALGELHPWLLGGFTDKLIF.

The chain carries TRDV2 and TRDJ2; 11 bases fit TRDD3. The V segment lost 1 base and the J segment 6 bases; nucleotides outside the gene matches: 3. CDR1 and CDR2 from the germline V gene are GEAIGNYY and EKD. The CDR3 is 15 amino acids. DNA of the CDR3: TGTGCCTGTGACACTTTGGGGGATACGTCAGCACAACTCTTCTTT. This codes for CACDTLGDTSAQLFF.

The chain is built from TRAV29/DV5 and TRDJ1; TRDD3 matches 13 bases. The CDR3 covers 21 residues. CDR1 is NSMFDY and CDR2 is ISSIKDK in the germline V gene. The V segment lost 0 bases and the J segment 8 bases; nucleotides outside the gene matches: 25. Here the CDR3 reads CAASGPSYGVTGGYAGPKLIF. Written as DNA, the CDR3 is TGTGCAGCAAGCGGGCCTTCCTACGGGGTTACTGGGGGATACGCGGGACCCAAACTCATCTTT. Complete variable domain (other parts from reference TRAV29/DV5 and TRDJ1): DQQVKQNSPSLSVQEGRISILNCDYTNSMFDYFLWYKKYPAEGPTFLISISSIKDKNEDGRFTVFLNKSAKHLSLHIVPSQPGDSAVYFCAASGPSYGVTGGYAGPKLIFGKGTRVTVEP.

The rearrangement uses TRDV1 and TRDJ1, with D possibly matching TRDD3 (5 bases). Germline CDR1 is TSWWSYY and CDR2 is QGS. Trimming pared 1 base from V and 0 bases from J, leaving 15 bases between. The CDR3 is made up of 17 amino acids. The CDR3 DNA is TGTGCTCTTGGGGAACGTACGGGGGGCCTATACACCGATAAACTCATCTTT. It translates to CALGERTGGLYTDKLIF.

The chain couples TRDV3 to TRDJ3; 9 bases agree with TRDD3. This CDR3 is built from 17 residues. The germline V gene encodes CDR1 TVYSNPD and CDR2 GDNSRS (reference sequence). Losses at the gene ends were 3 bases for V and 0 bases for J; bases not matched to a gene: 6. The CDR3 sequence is CAFPNWGNSWDTRQMFF. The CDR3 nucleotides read TGTGCCTTCCCAAACTGGGGGAACTCCTGGGACACCCGACAGATGTTTTTC.

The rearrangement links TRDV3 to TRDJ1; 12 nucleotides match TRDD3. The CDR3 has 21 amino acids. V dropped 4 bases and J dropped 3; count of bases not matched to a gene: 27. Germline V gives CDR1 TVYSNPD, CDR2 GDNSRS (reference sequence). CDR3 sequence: CACLTFHCTDAGGYVPDKLIF. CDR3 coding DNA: TGTGCCTGCCTCACCTTCCATTGTACTGATGCTGGGGGATACGTCCCCGATAAACTCATCTTT.

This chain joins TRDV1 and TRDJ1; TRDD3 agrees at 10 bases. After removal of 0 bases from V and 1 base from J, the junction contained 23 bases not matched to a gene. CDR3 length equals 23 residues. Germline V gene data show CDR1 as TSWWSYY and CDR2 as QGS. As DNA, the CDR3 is TGTGCTCTTGGGGAACTAATACCCCGATTCCATTACTGGGGGATTCCTATCACCGATAAACTCATCTTT. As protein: CALGELIPRFHYWGIPITDKLIF.

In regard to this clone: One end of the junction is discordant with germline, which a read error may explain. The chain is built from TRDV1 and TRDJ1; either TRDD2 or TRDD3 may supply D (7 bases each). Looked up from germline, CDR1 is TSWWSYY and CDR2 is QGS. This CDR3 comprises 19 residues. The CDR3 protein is CALGEQDSYETLGTDKPIF. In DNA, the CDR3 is TGTGCTCTTGGGGAACAGGATTCCTACGAGACACTGGGGACCGATAAACCCATCTTT.

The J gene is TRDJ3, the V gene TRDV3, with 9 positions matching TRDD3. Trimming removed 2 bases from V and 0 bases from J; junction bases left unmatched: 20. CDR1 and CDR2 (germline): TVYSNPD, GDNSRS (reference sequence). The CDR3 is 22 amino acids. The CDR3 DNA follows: TGTGCCTTTCCCGCCTTCCCTGTACTGGGGGAGGTGAGCTCCTGGGACACCCGACAGATGTTTTTC. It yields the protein CAFPAFPVLGEVSSWDTRQMFF.

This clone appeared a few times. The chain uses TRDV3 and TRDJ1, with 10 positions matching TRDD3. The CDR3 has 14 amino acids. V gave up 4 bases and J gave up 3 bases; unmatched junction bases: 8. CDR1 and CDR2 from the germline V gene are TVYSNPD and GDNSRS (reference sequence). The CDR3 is CAYTGGLEADKLIF. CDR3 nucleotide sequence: TGTGCCTACACTGGGGGATTGGAGGCCGATAAACTCATCTTT.

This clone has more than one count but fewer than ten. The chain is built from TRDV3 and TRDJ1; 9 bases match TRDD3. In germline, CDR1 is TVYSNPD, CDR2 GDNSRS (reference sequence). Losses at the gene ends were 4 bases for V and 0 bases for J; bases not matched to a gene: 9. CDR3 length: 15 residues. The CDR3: CAYRGYGPYTDKLIF. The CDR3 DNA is TGTGCCTACCGGGGATACGGACCTTACACCGATAAACTCATCTTT. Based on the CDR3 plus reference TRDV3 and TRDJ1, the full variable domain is CDKVTQSSPDQTVASGSEVVLLCTYDTVYSNPDLFWYRIRPDYSFQFVFYGDNSRSEGADFTQGRFSVKHILTQKAFHLVISPVRTEDSATYYCAYRGYGPYTDKLIFGKGTRVTVEP.